One sample yielded the 9 T cell receptor beta chains listed below, sequenced in a study of beta chain features in type 1 diabetes. For these receptors, no antigen is known. Overall study results and limits: In all four CD4+ subsets, TCRB CDR3 length was significantly, moderately reduced in type 1 diabetes.

The investigators reverse transcribed all of the isolated RNA, so they sequenced expressed TCRB transcripts. The assay was immunoSEQ multiplex PCR, and TCRdb's table has in-frame clones only and misses some. Of roughly 53,000 clones listed, about 40% are singletons. Sequenced material: Tregs from blood. The receptors were sampled from a man younger than 40 with type 1 diabetes.

The rearrangement joins TRBV28 to TRBJ1-1; the D gene is possibly TRBD1 (6 bases). The germline CDR1 and CDR2 sequences are MDHEN and SYDVKM. This CDR3 has 12 residues. Between the trimmed V and J ends, which lost 5 bases and 7 bases, there was a span of 11 bases. The CDR3 bases are TGTGCCAGCAGTCTTACAGGGCTTGAAGCTTTCTTT. It codes for CASSLTGLEAFF.

The CDR3 DNA is TGTGCCAGTAGTTCGACAGGGCCAGGGACCCAGTACTTC. This codes for CASSSTGPGTQYF. The chain joins TRBV19 to TRBJ2-5, with 7 bases fitting TRBD1. The germline V gene has CDR1 LNHDA and CDR2 SQIVND (reference sequence). This CDR3 comprises 13 residues. Trimming took 5 bases from V and 7 from J; bases not matched to a gene: 7.

This chain uses TRBV19 with TRBJ2-7; no clear D. V lost 3 bases, J lost 0 bases, and 9 bases lay in between. Germline assignment: CDR1 LNHDA and CDR2 SQIVND (reference sequence). The CDR3 has 14 residues. The DNA of the CDR3 is TGTGCCAGTAGTATCGGTGCTCCCTCCTACGAGCAGTACTTC. Protein sequence: CASSIGAPSYEQYF.

The rearrangement uses TRBV19 and TRBJ2-1; 13 bases agree with TRBD2. In germline, CDR1 is LNHDA, CDR2 SQIVND (reference sequence). V dropped 4 bases and J dropped 2; count of bases not matched to a gene: 2. This CDR3 is 16 amino acids long. The DNA for the CDR3 is TGTGCCAGTAGTAGGACTAGCGGGAGTCCCTACAATGAGCAGTTCTTC. Protein product: CASSRTSGSPYNEQFF.

The gene calls are TRBV28 and TRBJ1-1; no definite D call. The V gene lost 5 bases and the J gene lost 0 bases, with 7 bases spanning the gap. Germline CDR1 reads MDHEN; CDR2 reads SYDVKM. CDR3 length: 13 residues. CDR3 region: CASSRYLNTEAFF. The CDR3 DNA reads as TGTGCCAGCAGTCGGTACTTGAACACTGAAGCTTTCTTT.

This chain's CDR3 is CASVEGSSYNEQFF. The CDR3 bases are TGTGCCAGCGTGGAGGGAAGCTCCTACAATGAGCAGTTCTTC. The chain couples TRBV28 to TRBJ2-1, with D perhaps TRBD2 (6 bases). The CDR3 consists of 14 residues. The V gene lost 8 bases and the J gene lost 0 bases, with 11 bases spanning the gap. Germline V gene lookup returns CDR1 MDHEN and CDR2 SYDVKM.

The chain is built from TRBV7-9 and TRBJ1-2; D gene uncertain. Germline CDR1 is SEHNR and CDR2 is FQNEAQ (reference sequence). V dropped 4 bases and J dropped 8 bases, with 14 bases sitting between them. CDR3 length: 13 amino acids. In nucleotides, the CDR3 is TGTGCCAGCAGCTCACCGGGAGAGCAAGGCTACACCTTC. It codes for CASSSPGEQGYTF. The whole variable domain, filled in from reference TRBV7-9 and TRBJ1-2, reads DTGVSQNPRHKITKRGQNVTFRCDPISEHNRLYWYRQTLGQGPEFLTYFQNEAQLEKSRLLSDRFSAERPKGSFSTLEIQRTEQGDSAMYLCASSSPGEQGYTFGSGTRLTVV.

V usage is TRBV6-1 and J usage is TRBJ2-7, with 8 bases identical to TRBD1. Germline V gene lookup returns CDR1 MNHNS and CDR2 SASEGT. Trimming at V came to 2 bases and at J to 3 bases, leaving 9 bases not matched to a gene. There are 16 residues in the CDR3. The CDR3 DNA sequence: TGTGCCAGCAGTGAATTCACTCTCGGACAGGGCTACGAGCAGTACTTC. This sequence encodes CASSEFTLGQGYEQYF.

The CDR3 sequence is CASGTSLYNEQFF. In DNA form, the CDR3 reads TGTGCCAGTGGGACTAGCTTATACAATGAGCAGTTCTTC. V and J are TRBV7-8 and TRBJ2-1; 9 nucleotides align to TRBD2. The CDR3 spans 13 residues. Germline values: CDR1 SGHVS, CDR2 FQNEAQ. The V gene end was trimmed by 9 bases and the J gene end by 4 bases; junction bases not matched to a gene: 4.